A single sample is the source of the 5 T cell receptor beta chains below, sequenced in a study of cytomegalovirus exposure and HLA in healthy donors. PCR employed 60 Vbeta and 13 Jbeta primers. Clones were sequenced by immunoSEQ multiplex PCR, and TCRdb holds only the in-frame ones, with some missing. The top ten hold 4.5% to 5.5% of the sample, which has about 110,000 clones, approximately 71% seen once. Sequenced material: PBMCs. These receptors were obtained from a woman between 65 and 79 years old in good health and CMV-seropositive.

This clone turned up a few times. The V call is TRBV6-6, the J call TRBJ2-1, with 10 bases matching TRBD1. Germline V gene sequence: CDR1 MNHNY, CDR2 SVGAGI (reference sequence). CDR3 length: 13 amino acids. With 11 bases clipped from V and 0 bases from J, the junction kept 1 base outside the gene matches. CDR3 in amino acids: CAGQGGSYNEQFF. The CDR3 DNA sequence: TGTGCCGGACAGGGGGGCTCCTACAATGAGCAGTTCTTC.

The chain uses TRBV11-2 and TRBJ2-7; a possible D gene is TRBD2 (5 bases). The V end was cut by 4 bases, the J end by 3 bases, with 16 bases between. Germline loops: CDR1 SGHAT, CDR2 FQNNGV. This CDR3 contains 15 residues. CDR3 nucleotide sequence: TGTGCCAGCAGCTCAGTCCTCTCGGGGATCTACGAGCAGTACTTC. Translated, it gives CASSSVLSGIYEQYF.

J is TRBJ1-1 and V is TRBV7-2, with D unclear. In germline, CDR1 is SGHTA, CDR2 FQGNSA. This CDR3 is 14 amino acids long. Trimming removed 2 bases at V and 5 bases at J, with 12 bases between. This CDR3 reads CASSLFRGSTEAFF. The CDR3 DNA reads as TGTGCCAGCAGCTTATTTCGGGGATCGACTGAAGCTTTCTTT.

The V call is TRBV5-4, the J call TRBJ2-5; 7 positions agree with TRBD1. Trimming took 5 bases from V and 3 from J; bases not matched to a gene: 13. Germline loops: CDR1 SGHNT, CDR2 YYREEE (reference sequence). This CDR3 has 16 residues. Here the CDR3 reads CASSWGGRGFKETQYF. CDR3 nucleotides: TGTGCCAGCAGTTGGGGCGGCAGGGGGTTTAAAGAGACCCAGTACTTC. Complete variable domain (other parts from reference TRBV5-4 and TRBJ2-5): ETGVTQSPTHLIKTRGQQVTLRCSSQSGHNTVSWYQQALGQGPQFIFQYYREEENGRGNFPPRFSGLQFPNYSSELNVNALELDDSALYLCASSWGGRGFKETQYFGPGTRLLVL.

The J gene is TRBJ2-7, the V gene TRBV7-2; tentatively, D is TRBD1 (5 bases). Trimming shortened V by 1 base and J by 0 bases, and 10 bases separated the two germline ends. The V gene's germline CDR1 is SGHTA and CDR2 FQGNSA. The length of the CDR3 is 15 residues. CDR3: CASSLVGLSSYEQYF. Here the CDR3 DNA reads TGTGCCAGCAGCTTAGTGGGGCTGAGCTCCTACGAGCAGTACTTC.